Described below is a single T cell receptor beta chain sequence and its context. What antigen it recognizes has not been identified. No per-base quality is available; no much larger clone lies one base away. This specimen comes from a study of blood T cell repertoires in COVID-19 (TCRdb year 2020). Looking at the study overall: Samples from collaborators originated in the United States, Italy and Spain and spanned both the acute and convalescent phases of COVID-19. The repertoires were made available in a free public database intended to serve as a resource for research on the immune response to SARS-CoV-2. Samples were obtained from the ongoing ImmuneRACE study (first 160 participants) and from some 1,200 subjects provided by 6 global collaborators. The sample metadata nearly always contained a de-identified subject ID, COVID-19 status, age in years and sex. Where available, HLA class I and class II types were obtained from metadata supplied by the sample provider rather than from assay-based typing. Deeply sampled blood TCRbeta repertoires from subjects exposed to, actively infected with, or recovered from COVID-19 were included in the dataset. The material from the prospective study consisted of cDNA or gDNA derived from T cells, B-cell-depleted T cells, or PBMCs. Overall study results and their limits: Clinical and demographic metadata were provided uncurated, with the amount varying by source and participant.

The V and J ends are trimmed by 2 bases and 4 bases, leaving 12 bases between them. CDR1 is given as SGHTA and CDR2 as FQGNSA, both from the germline V gene. The CDR3, from cysteine to phenylalanine, totals 15 residues. Only the CDR3 DNA stays, 45 bases, in frame from base 1. The immunoSEQ Assay, a bias-controlled multiplex PCR, was used to amplify TCRbeta CDR3 regions from genomic DNA. The original pipeline was this. Within the assay, amplification of reference gene primers was used to estimate how many nucleated cells each sample contained. To quantify the absolute abundance of each unique TCRbeta CDR3 rearrangement, sequence reads were collapsed and filtered. For each sample, productive Simpson clonality was calculated as the square root of Simpson's diversity index over productive rearrangements. The immuneACCESS repertoire file appears here via TCRdb, limited to in-frame rearrangements. These files lack a portion of the clones; in checked studies, under half of the deficit traces to unresolved V genes, and the cause of the others is not known. That table supplies the V and J calls and clone size; D and trimming were determined from the DNA. Recorded for this sample are about 190,000 clones; nearly 90% of them occurred a single time. Of the sample, 0.62% is held by the ten largest clones.

Each collaborating institution followed its own protocols to collect whole blood in K2EDTA tubes. Collaborator samples were shipped for TCRbeta analysis as frozen whole blood, isolated PBMCs, or DNA extracted from either sample type. The sample taken for sequencing was peripheral blood. The clonotype was recovered from a man aged 45-65 years with acute or convalescent COVID-19. Recombination connected TRBV7-2 to TRBJ2-1; the D gene cannot be named for sure. Here the CDR3 is given as CASSLSAGKYNEQFF. The DNA is as follows: TGTGCCAGCAGCTTATCGGCAGGTAAGTACAATGAGCAGTTCTTC.